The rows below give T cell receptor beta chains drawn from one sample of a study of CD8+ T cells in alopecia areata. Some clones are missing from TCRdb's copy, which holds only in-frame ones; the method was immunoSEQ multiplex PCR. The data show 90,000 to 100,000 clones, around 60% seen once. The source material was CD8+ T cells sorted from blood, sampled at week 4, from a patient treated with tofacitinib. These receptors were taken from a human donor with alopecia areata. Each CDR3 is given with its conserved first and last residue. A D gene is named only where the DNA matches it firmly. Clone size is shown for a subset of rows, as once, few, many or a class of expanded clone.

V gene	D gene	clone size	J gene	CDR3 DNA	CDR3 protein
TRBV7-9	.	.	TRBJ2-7	TGTGCCAGCAGCAACACCAACGCCTACGAGCAGTACTTC	CASSNTNAYEQYF
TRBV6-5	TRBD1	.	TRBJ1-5	TGTGCCAGCAGAGAAACAGGGGGCGATCAGCCCCAGCATTTT	CASRETGGDQPQHF
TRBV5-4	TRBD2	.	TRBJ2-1	TGTGCCAGCAGCCCCTACCTAGCGGGTTCTTACAATGAGCAGTTCTTC	CASSPYLAGSYNEQFF
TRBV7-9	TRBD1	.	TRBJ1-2	TGTGCCAGCAGCTCCCCCGGGACAGAGAATGGCTACACCTTC	CASSSPGTENGYTF
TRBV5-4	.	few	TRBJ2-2	TGTGCCAGCAGCTTGTCGAGTACCGGGGAGCTGTTTTTT	CASSLSSTGELFF
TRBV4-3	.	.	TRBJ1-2	TGCGCCAGCAGCCAAGATCTTGGGCAGGGTGGCCATGGCTACACCTTC	CASSQDLGQGGHGYTF
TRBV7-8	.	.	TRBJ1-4	TGTGCCAGCAGCTATTTGGGGAGGGCGACTAATGAAAAACTGTTTTTT	CASSYLGRATNEKLFF
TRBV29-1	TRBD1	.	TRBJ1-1	TGCAGCGTGGAGGGACAGGGGCCAAGCACTGAAGCTTTCTTT	CSVEGQGPSTEAFF
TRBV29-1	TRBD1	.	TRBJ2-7	TGCAGCGTTGAAGATCTACAGGGGGCAGACGAGCAGTACTTC	CSVEDLQGADEQYF
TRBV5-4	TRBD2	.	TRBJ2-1	TGTGCCAGCAGCTCCCCCGGGACTAGCGGGAGCTTTATCTACAATGAGCAGTTCTTC	CASSSPGTSGSFIYNEQFF
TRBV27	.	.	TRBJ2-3	TGTGCCAGCAGTTTCGGGGTAGGCACAGATACGCAGTATTTT	CASSFGVGTDTQYF
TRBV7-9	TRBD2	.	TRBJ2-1	TGTGCCAGCAGCTTCGGCAGCGGGAGTTACAATGAGCAGTTCTTC	CASSFGSGSYNEQFF
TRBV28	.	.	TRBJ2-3	TGTGCCAGCAGTTTCACAGATACGCAGTATTTT	CASSFTDTQYF
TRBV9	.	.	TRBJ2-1	TGTGCCAGCAGCCAGACCACCAATGTACGGGAAGCCTACAATGAGCAGTTCTTC	CASSQTTNVREAYNEQFF
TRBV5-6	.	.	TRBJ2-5	TGTGCCAGCAGTGACCCCCAAGAGACCCAGTACTTC	CASSDPQETQYF
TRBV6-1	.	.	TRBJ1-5	TGTGCCAGCAGTGGGCGACAGGTCAATCAGCCCCAGCATTTT	CASSGRQVNQPQHF
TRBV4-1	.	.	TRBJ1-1	TGCGCCAGCAGCCAAGATGCGGGGAGGAACACTGAAGCTTTCTTT	CASSQDAGRNTEAFF
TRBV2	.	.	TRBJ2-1	TGTGCCAGCAGTGAATCCGGTCCAGACCCCCCGAACAATGAGCAGTTCTTC	CASSESGPDPPNNEQFF
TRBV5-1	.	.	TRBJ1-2	TGCGCCAGCAGCTTGGTGTCGGGGCACTATGGCTACACCTTC	CASSLVSGHYGYTF
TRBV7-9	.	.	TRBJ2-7	TGTGCCAGCAGCCTGGGAGGGGGCTACGAGCAGTACTTC	CASSLGGGYEQYF
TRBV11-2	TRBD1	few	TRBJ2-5	TGTGCCAGCAGCTCGGGACAGGAGACCCAGTACTTC	CASSSGQETQYF
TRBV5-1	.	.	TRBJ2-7	TGCGCCAGCAGCTTGGGCAGGGGAGGAAAGGACGAGCAGTACTTC	CASSLGRGGKDEQYF
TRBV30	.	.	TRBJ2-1	TGTGCCTGGAGTTTCATTACAGGGAACTACAATGAGCAGTTCTTC	CAWSFITGNYNEQFF
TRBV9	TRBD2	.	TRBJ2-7	TGTGCCAGCAGCCCAGGACTAGCGGGAACCTACGAGCAGTACTTC	CASSPGLAGTYEQYF
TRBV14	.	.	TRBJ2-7	TGTGCCAGCAGCCAAGTCAGTCACTACGAGCAGTACTTC	CASSQVSHYEQYF
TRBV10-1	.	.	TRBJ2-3	TGCGCCAGCAGTCGCGGGGCGGATACGCAGTATTTT	CASSRGADTQYF
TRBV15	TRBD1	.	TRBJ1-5	TGTGCCACAAGGACAGGGACTAGCAATCAGCCCCAGCATTTT	CATRTGTSNQPQHF
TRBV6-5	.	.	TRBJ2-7	TGTGCCAGCAGTGTTCAGACAGCAGACGAGCAGTACTTC	CASSVQTADEQYF
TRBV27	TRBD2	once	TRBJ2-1	TGTGCCAGCTTTACTAGCGGGGTCTACAATGAGCAGTTCTTC	CASFTSGVYNEQFF
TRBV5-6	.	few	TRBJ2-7	TGTGCCAGCAGCTTGTTAGGGGGGCCCCCCCCCGAGCAGTACTTC	CASSLLGGPPPEQYF
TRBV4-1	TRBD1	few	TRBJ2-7	TGCGCCAGCAGCCAGACTCCGGGACAGGGGAGGTACGAGCAGTACTTC	CASSQTPGQGRYEQYF
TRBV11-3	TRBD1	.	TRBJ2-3	TGTGCCAGCAGCTCCACGCTGGACAGGGGTCGACATACGCAGTATTTT	CASSSTLDRGRHTQYF
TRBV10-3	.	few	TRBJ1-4	TGTGCCTCCCGACCGACGCCAAATGAAAAACTGTTTTTT	CASRPTPNEKLFF
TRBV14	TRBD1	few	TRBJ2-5	TGTGCCAGCAGCCCCGGGACAGGGGGAGTCGTGGCCCAGTACTTC	CASSPGTGGVVAQYF
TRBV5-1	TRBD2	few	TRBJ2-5	TGCGCCAGCAGCTCCCGGACTAGCGGGATACAAGAGACCCAGTACTTC	CASSSRTSGIQETQYF
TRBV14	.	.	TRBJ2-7	TGTGCCAGCAGTATACAGTCCTCCTACGAGCAGTACTTC	CASSIQSSYEQYF
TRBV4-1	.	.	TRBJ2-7	TGCGCCAGCAGCCAAATATTAAGCGGGCGCTCCTACGAGCAGTACTTC	CASSQILSGRSYEQYF
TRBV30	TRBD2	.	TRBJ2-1	TGTGCCTGGAGATTAGCGGGAGGACCGGATGAGCAGTTCTTC	CAWRLAGGPDEQFF
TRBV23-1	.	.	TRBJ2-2	TGCGCCAGCAGTCAAGCAGGGCTCCGCGGGACACCGAACACCGGGGAGCTGTTTTTT	CASSQAGLRGTPNTGELFF
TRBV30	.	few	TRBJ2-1	TGTGCCTGGGCCCCAGAAAGTGGGCCCTACAATGAGCAGTTCTTC	CAWAPESGPYNEQFF
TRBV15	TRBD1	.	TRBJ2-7	TGTGCCACCAGCAGAGCGGGACAGGGAACCTACGAGCAGTACTTC	CATSRAGQGTYEQYF
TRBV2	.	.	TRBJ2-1	TGTGCCAGCAGTGGTAGGCTAGGAGAATACAATGAGCAGTTCTTC	CASSGRLGEYNEQFF
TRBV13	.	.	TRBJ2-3	TGTGCCAGCAGCTTAGGCGGACAGTGGGGCACAGATACGCAGTATTTT	CASSLGGQWGTDTQYF
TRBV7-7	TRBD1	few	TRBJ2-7	TGTGCCAGCAGCGCTGGGACAGCTTACGAGCAGTACTTC	CASSAGTAYEQYF
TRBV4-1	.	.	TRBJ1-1	TGCGCCAGCAGCCAGCCTCAGGGGAAGGAAGCTTTCTTT	CASSQPQGKEAFF
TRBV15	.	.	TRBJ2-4	TGTGCCACCAGCGATGAAGGGGTGGAGAACATTCAGTACTTC	CATSDEGVENIQYF
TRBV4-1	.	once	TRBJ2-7	TGCGCCAGCAGCCTAGGGAGCGGAGGGCGAAACGAGCAGTACTTC	CASSLGSGGRNEQYF
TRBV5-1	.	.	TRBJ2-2	TGCGCCAGCAGCTTGGCAATTAACCAGGGACACACCGGGGAGCTGTTTTTT	CASSLAINQGHTGELFF